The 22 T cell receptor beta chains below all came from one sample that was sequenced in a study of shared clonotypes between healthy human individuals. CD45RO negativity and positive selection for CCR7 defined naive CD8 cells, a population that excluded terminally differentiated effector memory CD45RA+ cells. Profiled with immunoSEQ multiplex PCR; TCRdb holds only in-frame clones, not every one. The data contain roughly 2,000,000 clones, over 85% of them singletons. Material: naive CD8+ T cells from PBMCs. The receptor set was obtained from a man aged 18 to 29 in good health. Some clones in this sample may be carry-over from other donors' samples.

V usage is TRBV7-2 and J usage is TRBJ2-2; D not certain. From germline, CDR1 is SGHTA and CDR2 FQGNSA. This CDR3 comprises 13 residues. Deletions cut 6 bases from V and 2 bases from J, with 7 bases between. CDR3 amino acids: CASRGVNTGELFF. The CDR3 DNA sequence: TGTGCCAGCAGGGGCGTCAACACCGGGGAGCTGTTTTTT.

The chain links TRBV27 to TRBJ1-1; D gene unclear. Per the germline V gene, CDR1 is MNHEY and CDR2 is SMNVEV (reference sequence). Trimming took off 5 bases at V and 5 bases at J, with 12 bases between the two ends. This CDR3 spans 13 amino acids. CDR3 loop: CASSAGSLTEAFF. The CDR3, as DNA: TGTGCCAGCAGTGCGGGATCTTTGACTGAAGCTTTCTTT.

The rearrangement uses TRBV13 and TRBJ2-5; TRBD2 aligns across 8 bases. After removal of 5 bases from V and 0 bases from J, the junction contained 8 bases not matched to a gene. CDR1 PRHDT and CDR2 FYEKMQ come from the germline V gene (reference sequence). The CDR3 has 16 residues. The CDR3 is CASSPQGGGYQETQYF. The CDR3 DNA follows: TGTGCCAGCAGCCCTCAGGGCGGGGGGTACCAAGAGACCCAGTACTTC.

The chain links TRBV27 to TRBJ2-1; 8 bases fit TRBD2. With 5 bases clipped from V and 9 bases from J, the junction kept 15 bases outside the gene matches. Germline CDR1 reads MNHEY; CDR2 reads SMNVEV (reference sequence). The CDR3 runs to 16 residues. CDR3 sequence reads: CASSQAGTSSNGEQFF. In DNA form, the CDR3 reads TGTGCCAGCAGTCAGGCCGGGACTAGTTCTAACGGTGAGCAGTTCTTC.

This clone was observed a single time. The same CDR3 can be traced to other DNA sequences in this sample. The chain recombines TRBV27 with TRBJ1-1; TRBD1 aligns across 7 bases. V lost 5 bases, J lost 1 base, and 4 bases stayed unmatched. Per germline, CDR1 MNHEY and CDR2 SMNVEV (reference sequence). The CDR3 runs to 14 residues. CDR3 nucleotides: TGTGCCAGCAGTCCGTGGACAGGGAACACTGAAGCTTTCTTT. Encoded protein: CASSPWTGNTEAFF.

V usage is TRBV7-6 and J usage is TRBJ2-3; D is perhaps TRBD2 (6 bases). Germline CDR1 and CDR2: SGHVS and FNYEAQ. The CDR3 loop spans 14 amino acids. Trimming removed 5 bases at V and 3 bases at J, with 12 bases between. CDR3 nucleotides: TGTGCCAGCAGCCCGGCGGGGAGAACAGATACGCAGTATTTT. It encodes CASSPAGRTDTQYF.

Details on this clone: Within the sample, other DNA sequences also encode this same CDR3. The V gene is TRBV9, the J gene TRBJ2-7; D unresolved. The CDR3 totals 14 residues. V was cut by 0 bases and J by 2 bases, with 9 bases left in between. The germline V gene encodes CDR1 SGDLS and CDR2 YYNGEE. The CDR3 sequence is CASSVGGSTYEQYF. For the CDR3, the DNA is TGTGCCAGCAGCGTAGGGGGTAGCACCTACGAGCAGTACTTC.

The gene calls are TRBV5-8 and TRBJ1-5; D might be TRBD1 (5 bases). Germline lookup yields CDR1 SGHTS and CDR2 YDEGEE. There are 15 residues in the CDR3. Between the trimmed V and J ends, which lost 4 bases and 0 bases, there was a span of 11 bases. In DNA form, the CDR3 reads TGTGCCAGCAGCATCGGACAACATAGCAATCAGCCCCAGCATTTT. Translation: CASSIGQHSNQPQHF.

CDR3 sequence reads: CASSNRDRDYLTRPYEQYF. The CDR3 DNA reads TGTGCCAGCAGCAACCGGGACAGGGATTACCTGACGAGACCCTACGAGCAGTACTTC. This rearrangement joins TRBV21-1 to TRBJ2-7; the listed D gene, TRBD1, was not tested against the DNA. TRBV21-1 corresponds to a pseudogene. The CDR3 sequence is 19 residues long.

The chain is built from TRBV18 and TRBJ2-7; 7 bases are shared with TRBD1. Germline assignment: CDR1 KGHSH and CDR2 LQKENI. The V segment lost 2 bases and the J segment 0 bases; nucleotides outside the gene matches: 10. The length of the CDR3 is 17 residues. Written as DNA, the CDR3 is TGTGCCAGCTCACCAACCCGGACAGGACCTAGCTCCTACGAGCAGTACTTC. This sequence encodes CASSPTRTGPSSYEQYF.

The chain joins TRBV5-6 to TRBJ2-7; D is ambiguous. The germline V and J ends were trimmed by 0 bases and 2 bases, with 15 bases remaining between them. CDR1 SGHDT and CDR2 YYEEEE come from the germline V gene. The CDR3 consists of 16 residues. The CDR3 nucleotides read TGTGCCAGCAGCTTGGAGGTACCTTTTGGGGCCTACGAGCAGTACTTC. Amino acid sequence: CASSLEVPFGAYEQYF.

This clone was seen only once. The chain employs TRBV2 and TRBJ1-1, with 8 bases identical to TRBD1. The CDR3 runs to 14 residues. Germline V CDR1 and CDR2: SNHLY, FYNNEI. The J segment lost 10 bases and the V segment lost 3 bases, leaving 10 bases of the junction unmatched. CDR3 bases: TGTGCCAGCAGTGACCGACGGCTGGACAGGGTAGCTTTCTTT. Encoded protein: CASSDRRLDRVAFF.

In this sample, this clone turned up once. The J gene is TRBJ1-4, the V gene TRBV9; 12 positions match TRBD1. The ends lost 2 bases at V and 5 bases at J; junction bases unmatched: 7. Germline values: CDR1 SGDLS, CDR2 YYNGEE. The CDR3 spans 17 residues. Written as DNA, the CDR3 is TGTGCCAGCAGCGTCCACCGGGACAGGGGGCCAAATGAAAAACTGTTTTTT. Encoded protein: CASSVHRDRGPNEKLFF.

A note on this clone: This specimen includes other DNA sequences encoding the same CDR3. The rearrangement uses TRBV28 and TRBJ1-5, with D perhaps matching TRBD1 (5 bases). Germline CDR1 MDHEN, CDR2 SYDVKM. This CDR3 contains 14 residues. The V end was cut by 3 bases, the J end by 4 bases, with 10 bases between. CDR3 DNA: TGTGCCAGCAGTTTTCGACAGAGAAATCAGCCCCAGCATTTT. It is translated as CASSFRQRNQPQHF. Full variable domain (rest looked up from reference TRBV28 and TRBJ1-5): DVKVTQSSRYLVKRTGEKVFLECVQDMDHENMFWYRQDPGLGLRLIYFSYDVKMKEKGDIPEGYSVSREKKERFSLILESASTNQTSMYLCASSFRQRNQPQHFGDGTRLSIL.

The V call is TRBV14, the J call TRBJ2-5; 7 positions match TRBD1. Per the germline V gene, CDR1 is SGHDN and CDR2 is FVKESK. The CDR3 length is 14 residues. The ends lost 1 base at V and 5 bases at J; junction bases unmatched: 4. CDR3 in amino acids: CASSQGTGRETQYF. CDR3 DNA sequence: TGTGCCAGCAGCCAAGGGACAGGACGGGAGACCCAGTACTTC.

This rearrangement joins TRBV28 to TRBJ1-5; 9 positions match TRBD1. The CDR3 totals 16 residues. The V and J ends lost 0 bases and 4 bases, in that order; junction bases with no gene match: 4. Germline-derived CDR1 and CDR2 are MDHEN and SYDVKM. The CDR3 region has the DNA TGTGCCAGCAGTTTATGGCACAGGGGGCGAAATCAGCCCCAGCATTTT. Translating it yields CASSLWHRGRNQPQHF.

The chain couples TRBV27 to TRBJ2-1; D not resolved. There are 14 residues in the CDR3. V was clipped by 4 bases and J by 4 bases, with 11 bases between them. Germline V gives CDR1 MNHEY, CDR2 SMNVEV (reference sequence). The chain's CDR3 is CASSSADVYNEQFF. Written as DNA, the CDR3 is TGTGCCAGCAGTTCCGCAGACGTGTACAATGAGCAGTTCTTC.

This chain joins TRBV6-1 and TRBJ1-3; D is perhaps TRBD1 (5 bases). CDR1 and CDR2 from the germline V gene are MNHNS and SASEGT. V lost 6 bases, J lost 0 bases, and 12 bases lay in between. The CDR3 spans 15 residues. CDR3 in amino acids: CASRDSAYSGNTIYF. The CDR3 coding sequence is TGTGCCAGCAGAGACAGTGCGTACTCTGGAAACACCATATATTTT.

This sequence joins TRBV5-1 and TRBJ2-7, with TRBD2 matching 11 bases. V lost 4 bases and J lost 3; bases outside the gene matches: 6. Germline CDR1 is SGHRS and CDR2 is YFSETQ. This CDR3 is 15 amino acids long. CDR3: CASSHIAGGDYEQYF. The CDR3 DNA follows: TGCGCCAGCAGCCACATAGCGGGAGGGGACTACGAGCAGTACTTC.

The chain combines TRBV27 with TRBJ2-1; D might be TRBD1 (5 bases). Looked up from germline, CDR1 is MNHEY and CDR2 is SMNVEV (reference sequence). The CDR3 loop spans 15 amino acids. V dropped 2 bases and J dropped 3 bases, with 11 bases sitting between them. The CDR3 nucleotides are TGTGCCAGCAGTTTAAAGGTCAGGGTCTACAATGAGCAGTTCTTC. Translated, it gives CASSLKVRVYNEQFF.

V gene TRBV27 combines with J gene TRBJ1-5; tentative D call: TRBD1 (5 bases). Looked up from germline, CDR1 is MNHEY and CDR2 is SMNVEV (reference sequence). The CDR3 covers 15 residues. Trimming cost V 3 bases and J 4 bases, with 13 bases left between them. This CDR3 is CASSFRGRINQPQHF. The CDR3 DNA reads TGTGCCAGCAGTTTCCGGGGGAGAATTAATCAGCCCCAGCATTTT.

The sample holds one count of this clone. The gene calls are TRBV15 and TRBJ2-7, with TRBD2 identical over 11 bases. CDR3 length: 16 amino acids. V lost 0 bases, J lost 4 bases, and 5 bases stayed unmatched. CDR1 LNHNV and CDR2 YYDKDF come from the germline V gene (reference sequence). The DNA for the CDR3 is TGTGCCACCAGCAGAGACCCACTAGCGGGAGTATACGAGCAGTACTTC. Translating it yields CATSRDPLAGVYEQYF.